These 10 T cell receptor beta chains share one sample of origin, sequenced in a study of Graves' ophthalmopathy and Graves' hyperthyroidism. CDR3 regions of TCR beta were amplified from RNA transcripts. RT-PCR in the first round used HTBI primers; a second-round multiplex PCR followed. MiXCR was run by TCRdb on the multiplex PCR reads, yielding one entry per CDR3 protein. In the table there are some 750,000 distinct CDR3 sequences, around 40% of which are singletons. Sequences were obtained from peripheral blood. These receptors originate from an adult man with Graves' ophthalmopathy.

V and J are TRBV10-3 and TRBJ1-1, with D uncertain. The V end was cut by 2 bases, the J end by 1 base, with 5 bases between. In germline, CDR1 is ENHRY, CDR2 SYGVKD. This CDR3 region has 13 residues. CDR3 loop: CAISEAPNTEAFF. CDR3 nucleotides: TGTGCCATCAGTGAGGCACCGAACACTGAAGCTTTCTTT.

This clonotype was seen once. The chain uses TRBV9 and TRBJ1-4, with D unresolved. This CDR3 region has 13 residues. V was pared by 0 bases and J by 7 bases, with 7 bases between. Germline V gene sequence: CDR1 SGDLS, CDR2 YYNGEE. The chain's CDR3 is CASSVGGPEKLFF. The DNA of the CDR3 is TGTGCCAGCAGCGTAGGAGGACCTGAAAAACTGTTTTTT.

This rearrangement joins TRBV2 to TRBJ1-2; the D is unclear. Germline V gene lookup returns CDR1 SNHLY and CDR2 FYNNEI. CDR3 length equals 15 residues. V lost 0 bases and J 6 bases, leaving 14 bases between the germline ends. The CDR3 DNA follows: TGTGCCAGCAGTGAAGCGGGTATAGGGTCGGATGGCTACACCTTC. Its protein is CASSEAGIGSDGYTF.

To note about this clonotype: A much larger clone sits a single nucleotide away, making a read error possible. The chain employs TRBV2 and TRBJ1-2; D is undetermined. V shed 1 base and J shed 6 bases, with 9 bases lying between them. The CDR3 length is 13 residues. Per the germline V gene, CDR1 is SNHLY and CDR2 is FYNNEI. This chain's CDR3 is CASSEGLDHGYTF. The CDR3 bases are TGTGCCAGCAGTGAAGGACTCGACCATGGCTACACCTTC.

Details on this clonotype: A single base separates this from a much larger clone, so it may be a read error. The rearrangement joins TRBV25-1 to TRBJ2-2; D possibly corresponds to TRBD2 (5 bases). The CDR3 consists of 12 residues. Germline V gene data show CDR1 as MGHDK and CDR2 as SYGVNS. The DNA for the CDR3 is TGTGCCACCAGCGCCCGGACCGGGGAGCTGCTTTTT. Its translation is CATSARTGELLF.

The chain carries TRBV2 and TRBJ1-1; possible D gene TRBD1, 5 bases. Trimming left V 5 bases short and J 4 bases short, with 17 bases between. The germline V gene encodes CDR1 SNHLY and CDR2 FYNNEI. CDR3 length: 15 amino acids. The CDR3 region is CASSRFNPGFTEAFF. DNA for the CDR3: TGTGCCAGCAGTCGTTTTAACCCAGGGTTCACTGAAGCTTTCTTT.

J is TRBJ1-4 and V is TRBV12-3 or TRBV12-4; TRBD1 might be the D (5 bases). V was shortened by 7 bases and J by 5 bases, with 17 bases between the two germline ends. This CDR3 contains 15 residues. CDR3 loop: CASTTSGLTNEKLFF. The CDR3 DNA follows: TGTGCCAGCACCACATCGGGACTGACGAATGAAAAACTGTTTTTT.

With respect to this clonotype: Germline is not matched at one junction end, which may reflect a read error. The DNA of the CDR3 is TGCAGCGTGGCCCCGACAGGGAACACTGAAGCTTTC. Its protein is CSVAPTGNTEAF. V gene TRBV29-1 combines with J gene TRBJ2-6, with TRBD1 identical over 7 bases. There are 12 residues in the CDR3. CDR1 and CDR2 (germline): SQVTM, ANQGSEA.

This chain joins TRBV4-2 and TRBJ1-5; D remains ambiguous. From germline, CDR1 is LGHNA and CDR2 YNFKEQ. CDR3 length: 15 residues. Trimming stripped 0 bases from V and 0 bases from J, with 6 bases between. CDR3: CASSQDQNSNQPQHF. The DNA for the CDR3 is TGTGCCAGCAGCCAAGATCAGAATAGCAATCAGCCCCAGCATTTT.

This rearrangement joins TRBV7-6 to TRBJ2-2; 16 bases are a match to TRBD2. The trim removed 5 bases at V and 4 bases at J, leaving 13 bases unmatched. Germline V CDR1 and CDR2: SGHVS, FNYEAQ. The CDR3 is 20 residues long. Here the CDR3 reads CASSPIPGTSGRVATGELFF. In DNA, the CDR3 is TGTGCCAGCAGCCCGATTCCGGGGACTAGCGGGAGGGTTGCCACCGGGGAGCTGTTTTTT.